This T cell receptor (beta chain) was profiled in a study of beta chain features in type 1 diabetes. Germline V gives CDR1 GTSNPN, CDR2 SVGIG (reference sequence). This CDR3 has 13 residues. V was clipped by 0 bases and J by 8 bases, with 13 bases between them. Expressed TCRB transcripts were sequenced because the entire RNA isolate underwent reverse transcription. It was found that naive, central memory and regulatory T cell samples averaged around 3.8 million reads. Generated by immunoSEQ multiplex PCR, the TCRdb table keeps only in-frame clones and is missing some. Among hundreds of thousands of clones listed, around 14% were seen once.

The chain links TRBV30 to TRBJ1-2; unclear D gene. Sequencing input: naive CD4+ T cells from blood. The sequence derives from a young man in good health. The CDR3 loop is CAWSVRGDQGYTF. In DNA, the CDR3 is TGTGCCTGGAGTGTACGTGGGGATCAGGGCTACACCTTC. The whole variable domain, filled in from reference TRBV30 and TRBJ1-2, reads SQTIHQWPATLVQPVGSPLSLECTVEGTSNPNLYWYRQAAGRGLQLLFYSVGIGQISSEVPQNLSASRPQDRQFILSSKKLLLSDSGFYLCAWSVRGDQGYTFGSGTRLTVV.